Shown below are 2 T cell receptor beta chains from a single sample sequenced in a study of T cell responses to AZD1222 COVID-19 vaccine. Data came from immunoSEQ multiplex PCR; TCRdb stores just in-frame clones and leaves some out. The repertoire holds around 130,000 clones, over 85% seen once, with roughly 0.96% in the top ten. The specimen was peripheral blood, collected on day 0 of AZD1222 vaccination. The receptors come from an adult in good health.

The chain has TRBV7-9 and TRBJ1-1; D uncertain. CDR1 and CDR2 from the germline V gene are SEHNR and FQNEAQ (reference sequence). V lost 4 bases to trimming and J lost 8 bases, with 14 bases between them. The CDR3 is 13 amino acids. CDR3 coding DNA: TGTGCCAGCAGCTCACCGAGGAACAACGAAGCTTTCTTT. Translating it yields CASSSPRNNEAFF.

The chain combines TRBV30 with TRBJ1-2; 7 bases fit TRBD1. Germline V gives CDR1 GTSNPN, CDR2 SVGIG (reference sequence). V dropped 2 bases and J dropped 0; count of bases not matched to a gene: 9. The CDR3 length is 16 residues. The CDR3: CAWSPDRATPNYGYTF. In nucleotides, the CDR3 is TGTGCCTGGAGTCCCGACAGGGCGACCCCTAACTATGGCTACACCTTC.